The 15 T cell receptor beta chains in this list originate from one sample, sequenced in a study of shared clonotypes between healthy human individuals. Assay: immunoSEQ multiplex PCR; the TCRdb copy retains only in-frame clones and omits some. Of 2 million to 2.5 million clones in the sample, around 93% were seen once. Input material: naive CD4+ T cells from PBMCs. Indicated subset: CD45RA+ positively selected. The source of these receptors is a man in his late teens or twenties in good health. Some clones in this sample may be carry-over from other donors' samples.

The genes are TRBV9 and TRBJ2-3, with TRBD1 matching 7 bases. Germline V gene data show CDR1 as SGDLS and CDR2 as YYNGEE. J gave up 4 bases and V 0 bases, and 5 bases lay outside the gene matches. This CDR3 region has 15 residues. CDR3 protein: CASSVEGATADTQYF. CDR3 in DNA: TGTGCCAGCAGCGTAGAGGGGGCCACGGCAGATACGCAGTATTTT. Complete variable domain (other parts from reference TRBV9 and TRBJ2-3): DSGVTQTPKHLITATGQRVTLRCSPRSGDLSVYWYQQSLDQGLQFLIQYYNGEERAKGNILERFSAQQFPDLHSELNLSSLELGDSALYFCASSVEGATADTQYFGPGTRLTVL.

This clone showed up just once. The gene calls are TRBV5-1 and TRBJ2-3; D is possibly TRBD2 (6 bases). The CDR3 consists of 14 residues. Germline V CDR1 and CDR2: SGHRS, YFSETQ. V lost 2 bases to trimming and J lost 4 bases, with 11 bases between them. CDR3 coding DNA: TGCGCCAGCAGCTTCTCGGGCGGGGCAGATACGCAGTATTTT. Translated, it gives CASSFSGGADTQYF.

The CDR3 sequence: CASSRGGPRNQPQHF. The CDR3 DNA reads TGTGCCAGCAGCCGGGGGGGGCCCCGCAATCAGCCCCAGCATTTT. The chain joins TRBV9 to TRBJ1-5, with TRBD1 as a possible D gene (6 bases). V was cut by 4 bases and J by 2 bases, with 13 bases left in between. The germline CDR1 and CDR2 sequences are SGDLS and YYNGEE. There are 15 residues in the CDR3.

This clone came up once. This chain connects TRBV5-5 to TRBJ1-5; a possible D gene is TRBD1 (5 bases). Per the germline V gene, CDR1 is SGHKS and CDR2 is YYEKEE (reference sequence). The CDR3 is 15 residues long. V lost 0 bases to trimming and J lost 3 bases, with 10 bases between them. CDR3 amino acids: CASSLGQGTNQPQHF. The CDR3, as DNA: TGTGCCAGCAGCTTGGGGCAGGGAACCAATCAGCCCCAGCATTTT.

V and J are TRBV6-6 and TRBJ2-3; 8 positions match TRBD2. V lost 7 bases to trimming and J lost 4 bases; unmatched junction nucleotides: 10. This CDR3 is built from 15 residues. Germline assignment: CDR1 MNHNY and CDR2 SVGAGI (reference sequence). The CDR3 bases are TGTGCCAGCACGGGCGGAGGACTAGCAGCAGATACGCAGTATTTT. It specifies CASTGGGLAADTQYF.

This sequence joins TRBV10-3 and TRBJ2-4; TRBD1 agrees at 8 bases. CDR1 and CDR2 from the germline V gene are ENHRY and SYGVKD. The CDR3 has 15 amino acids. V dropped 3 bases and J dropped 6; count of bases not matched to a gene: 7. Here the CDR3 reads CAISDGAGGGNIQYF. The CDR3 DNA reads as TGTGCCATCAGTGACGGGGCAGGGGGCGGAAACATTCAGTACTTC.

The V gene is TRBV6-6, the J gene TRBJ1-5; 9 nucleotides match TRBD1. V trimming: 6 bases; J trimming: 4 bases; junction bases outside the gene matches: 7. CDR1 is MNHNY and CDR2 is SVGAGI in the germline V gene (reference sequence). This CDR3 has 15 residues. CDR3 DNA sequence: TGTGCCAGCAGCGAACAGGGGGCGCAGAATCAGCCCCAGCATTTT. This translates into CASSEQGAQNQPQHF.

The genes are TRBV11-3 and TRBJ2-1; D not certain. V was cut by 5 bases and J by 3 bases, with 14 bases left in between. Per the germline V gene, CDR1 is SGHNT and CDR2 is YENEEA. CDR3 length equals 15 residues. CDR3 DNA: TGTGCCAGCAGCCTAGGGTTAGCCAACTACAATGAGCAGTTCTTC. As protein: CASSLGLANYNEQFF.

V and J are TRBV7-2 and TRBJ1-3; D gene ambiguous. The ends were cut back, 1 base at V and 0 bases at J, with 7 bases in the middle. The CDR3 covers 15 residues. Germline CDR1 reads SGHTA; CDR2 reads FQGNSA. CDR3 sequence reads: CASSLGSSSGNTIYF. The CDR3 coding sequence is TGTGCCAGCAGCTTAGGGTCCAGCTCTGGAAACACCATATATTTT.

This chain connects TRBV2 to TRBJ2-5, with D tentatively TRBD2 (7 bases). There are 13 residues in the CDR3. Germline lookup yields CDR1 SNHLY and CDR2 FYNNEI. The V gene lost 2 bases and the J gene lost 10 bases, with 14 bases spanning the gap. CDR3 nucleotides: TGTGCCAGCAGTGAATTGGGCGGGGGCAGCCAGTACTTC. Residues: CASSELGGGSQYF.

This clone was counted a single time. The chain carries TRBV30 and TRBJ2-2, with D unresolved. CDR1 and CDR2 from the germline V gene are GTSNPN and SVGIG (reference sequence). The V gene lost 0 bases and the J gene lost 7 bases, with 6 bases spanning the gap. This CDR3 contains 12 residues. CDR3 bases: TGTGCCTGGAGTGTGGTCAGCGGGGAGCTGTTTTTT. This sequence encodes CAWSVVSGELFF.

The chain uses TRBV28 and TRBJ2-5; 7 bases are a match to TRBD2. CDR3 length: 12 residues. With V trimmed by 6 bases and J by 6 bases, 4 bases remained unmatched. The germline V gene encodes CDR1 MDHEN and CDR2 SYDVKM. CDR3 protein: CASSREVKTQYF. CDR3 nucleotides: TGTGCCAGCAGCCGGGAGGTTAAGACCCAGTACTTC. Full variable domain (rest looked up from reference TRBV28 and TRBJ2-5): DVKVTQSSRYLVKRTGEKVFLECVQDMDHENMFWYRQDPGLGLRLIYFSYDVKMKEKGDIPEGYSVSREKKERFSLILESASTNQTSMYLCASSREVKTQYFGPGTRLLVL.

V and J are TRBV4-3 and TRBJ2-1; 13 bases match TRBD2. The CDR3 extends over 19 amino acids. The junction had 17 bases not matched to a gene; V was cut back by 4 bases and J by 8 bases. Per germline, CDR1 LGHNA and CDR2 YSLEER. CDR3 DNA sequence: TGCGCCAGCAGCCCCCGGACTAGCGGGAGAGGGGGGTTTGGGGATGAGCAGTTCTTC. Amino acids: CASSPRTSGRGGFGDEQFF.

The rearrangement links TRBV7-9 to TRBJ2-1, with 7 bases lining up with TRBD1. Losses at the gene ends were 6 bases for V and 6 bases for J; bases not matched to a gene: 17. This CDR3 contains 17 residues. Germline CDR1 and CDR2: SEHNR and FQNEAQ (reference sequence). The DNA of the CDR3 is TGTGCCAGCAGGATCACTCTCCCAAAGACAGGGTCCAATGAGCAGTTCTTC. This encodes CASRITLPKTGSNEQFF.

This chain connects TRBV4-1 to TRBJ1-5; no clear D gene. The V and J ends lost 3 bases and 1 base respectively, with 16 bases between them. Germline CDR1 is MGHRA and CDR2 is YSYEKL. The CDR3 has 17 residues. CDR3 amino acids: CASSHPTGVRSNQPQHF. CDR3 nucleotides: TGCGCCAGCAGCCACCCGACGGGCGTTAGGAGCAATCAGCCCCAGCATTTT.